The 16 T cell receptor beta chains below were found in one sample sequenced in a study of CD8 T cells in ankylosing spondylitis. Study-wide results and limits: Ankylosing spondylitis blood appeared to be characterized by a TCR beta motif of several highly homologous variants.

TCRdb recomputed calls from the 5' RACE reads with MiXCR, one row per CDR3 protein. The table lists about 750,000 distinct CDR3 sequences, under 20% of them singletons. These receptors have no known antigen. Material: blood, either unsorted or a sorted T cell fraction (not recorded which). Source of these receptors: a male donor with ankylosing spondylitis.

This clonotype has more than one count but fewer than ten. V gene TRBV20-1 combines with J gene TRBJ2-7; 7 bases are a match to TRBD2. In germline, CDR1 is DFQATT, CDR2 SNEGSKA (reference sequence). This CDR3 is 13 amino acids long. J was trimmed by 2 bases and V by 2 bases; bases with no gene match: 3. The CDR3 reads CSARWGGPYEQYF. CDR3 sequence (DNA): TGCAGTGCTAGATGGGGGGGACCCTACGAGCAGTACTTC.

This clonotype was counted between two and nine times. This sequence joins TRBV15 and TRBJ1-6, with TRBD1 matching 7 bases. The CDR3 runs to 19 residues. V lost 3 bases, J lost 0 bases, and 11 bases stayed unmatched. Germline V CDR1 and CDR2: LNHNV, YYDKDF (reference sequence). CDR3 bases: TGTGCCACCAGCAGTGAGCGGGTTAAGGGGGCCTCCTATAATTCACCCCTCCACTTT. Translation: CATSSERVKGASYNSPLHF.

This clonotype turned up a few times. V and J are TRBV6-4 and TRBJ1-5; D unresolved. This CDR3 is built from 15 residues. V gave up 6 bases and J gave up 3 bases, with 15 bases separating them. Germline values: CDR1 MRHNA, CDR2 SNTAGT. The CDR3 loop is CASRREGTNNQPQHF. CDR3 DNA: TGTGCCAGCAGAAGGGAGGGAACCAACAATCAGCCCCAGCATTTT.

This clonotype was picked up many times. The CDR3 DNA reads as TGCAGTGCCGTGGACAGGGGAGAGACCCAGTACTTC. It encodes CSAVDRGETQYF. The chain recombines TRBV20-1 with TRBJ2-5; 9 nucleotides match TRBD1. Germline V gives CDR1 DFQATT, CDR2 SNEGSKA (reference sequence). The trim removed 6 bases at V and 4 bases at J, leaving 3 bases unmatched. The CDR3 contains 12 residues.

The chain uses TRBV4-3 and TRBJ2-1; 12 nucleotides line up with TRBD2. The germline CDR1 and CDR2 sequences are LGHNA and YSLEER. Trimming took 0 bases from V and 5 from J; bases not matched to a gene: 8. The CDR3 has 18 residues. Here the CDR3 reads CASSQDVLAGGPHNEQFF. The CDR3 nucleotides are TGCGCCAGCAGCCAAGATGTGCTAGCGGGAGGGCCCCACAATGAGCAGTTCTTC.

V usage is TRBV29-1 and J usage is TRBJ1-1, with D possibly being TRBD1 (5 bases). The V end lost 5 bases, the J end lost 10 bases, and 11 bases lay between the germline ends. Germline V gives CDR1 SQVTM, CDR2 ANQGSEA. The CDR3 covers 10 residues. CDR3: CSVQGQRAFF. CDR3 nucleotides: TGCAGCGTTCAGGGCCAGCGAGCTTTCTTT. Drawing the rest from reference TRBV29-1 and TRBJ1-1, the complete variable domain is SAVISQKPSRDICQRGTSLTIQCQVDSQVTMMFWYRQQPGQSLTLIATANQGSEATYESGFVIDKFPISRPNLTFSTLTVSNMSPEDSSIYLCSVQGQRAFFGQGTRLTVV.

This chain links TRBV6-2 or TRBV6-3 with TRBJ2-5; 9 nucleotides match TRBD1. J gave up 5 bases and V 5 bases, and 9 bases lay outside the gene matches. There are 15 residues in the CDR3. The germline CDR1 and CDR2 sequences are MNHEY and SVGEGT. The CDR3 sequence is CASSTMTGGHETQYF. The CDR3 bases are TGTGCCAGCAGTACAATGACAGGGGGGCACGAGACCCAGTACTTC.

This clonotype showed up many times. This rearrangement joins TRBV5-1 to TRBJ1-5; possibly TRBD1 for D (5 bases). V was shortened by 4 bases and J by 0 bases, with 11 bases between the two germline ends. This CDR3 region has 15 residues. CDR1 and CDR2 from the germline V gene are SGHRS and YFSETQ. CDR3 DNA: TGCGCCAGCAGCCAAGGGGAGTTTAGCAATCAGCCCCAGCATTTT. Encoded protein: CASSQGEFSNQPQHF. Supplemented by reference TRBV5-1 and TRBJ1-5, the full variable domain reads KAGVTQTPRYLIKTRGQQVTLSCSPISGHRSVSWYQQTPGQGLQFLFEYFSETQRNKGNFPGRFSGRQFSNSRSEMNVSTLELGDSALYLCASSQGEFSNQPQHFGDGTRLSIL.

The chain combines TRBV6-1 with TRBJ2-2; 7 bases map to TRBD1. Germline V gene data show CDR1 as MNHNS and CDR2 as SASEGT. The CDR3 is 16 residues long. V was clipped by 6 bases and J by 2 bases; unmatched bases: 9. The CDR3 region is CASRSTGTINTGELFF. CDR3 nucleotide sequence: TGTGCCAGCAGGTCGACAGGGACGATCAACACCGGGGAGCTGTTTTTT.

The chain joins TRBV18 to TRBJ2-7, with 10 bases matching TRBD1. V was pared by 2 bases and J by 6 bases, with 4 bases of the junction left unmatched. The CDR3 sequence is 14 residues long. Per germline, CDR1 KGHSH and CDR2 LQKENI. The CDR3 nucleotides read TGTGCCAGCTCACCAGGGACAGGGGATAGCGAGCAGTACTTC. Protein sequence: CASSPGTGDSEQYF.

The chain combines TRBV20-1 with TRBJ2-7, with 11 positions matching TRBD2. The germline V gene encodes CDR1 DFQATT and CDR2 SNEGSKA (reference sequence). The CDR3 length is 13 residues. With V trimmed by 5 bases and J by 6 bases, 6 bases remained unmatched. CDR3 loop: CSAALAGASEQYF. DNA of the CDR3: TGCAGTGCTGCACTAGCGGGGGCATCCGAGCAGTACTTC.

The chain joins TRBV14 to TRBJ2-1; no clear D. Per the germline V gene, CDR1 is SGHDN and CDR2 is FVKESK. The V end was cut by 0 bases, the J end by 8 bases, with 17 bases between. There are 16 residues in the CDR3. This CDR3 is CASSQDVGRLGHEQFF. The CDR3 nucleotides read TGTGCCAGCAGCCAAGACGTCGGCAGATTAGGACATGAGCAGTTCTTC.

As concerns this clonotype: An end of the junction does not agree with germline; a read error may underlie this. The chain couples TRBV24-1 to TRBJ2-3; tentatively, D is TRBD1 (7 bases). The CDR3 length is 12 residues. From germline, CDR1 is KGHDR and CDR2 SFDVKD. CDR3 protein: CATRGDTDTQYF. In nucleotides, the CDR3 is TGCGCAACCAGGGGGGACACAGATACGCAGTATTTT.

In this sample, this clonotype turned up many times. The chain links TRBV5-6 to TRBJ1-3; D is undetermined. Germline CDR1 and CDR2: SGHDT and YYEEEE. This CDR3 is built from 13 residues. V lost 5 bases, J lost 2 bases, and 8 bases lay in between. The CDR3 bases are TGTGCCAGCAGGGGAACGGCTGGAAACACCATATATTTT. This codes for CASRGTAGNTIYF.

Here the CDR3 DNA reads TGTGCCAGCAGCTTACTCTTGGCTGGGGCCAACGTCCTGACTTTC. Translated: CASSLLLAGANVLTF. The chain links TRBV7-6 to TRBJ2-6; D is ambiguous. There are 15 residues in the CDR3. The germline V gene encodes CDR1 SGHVS and CDR2 FNYEAQ. V was trimmed by 2 bases and J by 2 bases, leaving 7 bases between them.

This clonotype has only one observation. The chain links TRBV4-1 to TRBJ1-2; D gene uncertain. Germline V CDR1 and CDR2: MGHRA, YSYEKL. V lost 0 bases and J lost 2, with 10 bases in between. CDR3 size: 15 residues. CDR3 sequence reads: CASSQEARENYGYTF. Here the CDR3 DNA reads TGCGCCAGCAGCCAAGAAGCTCGGGAAAACTATGGCTACACCTTC.